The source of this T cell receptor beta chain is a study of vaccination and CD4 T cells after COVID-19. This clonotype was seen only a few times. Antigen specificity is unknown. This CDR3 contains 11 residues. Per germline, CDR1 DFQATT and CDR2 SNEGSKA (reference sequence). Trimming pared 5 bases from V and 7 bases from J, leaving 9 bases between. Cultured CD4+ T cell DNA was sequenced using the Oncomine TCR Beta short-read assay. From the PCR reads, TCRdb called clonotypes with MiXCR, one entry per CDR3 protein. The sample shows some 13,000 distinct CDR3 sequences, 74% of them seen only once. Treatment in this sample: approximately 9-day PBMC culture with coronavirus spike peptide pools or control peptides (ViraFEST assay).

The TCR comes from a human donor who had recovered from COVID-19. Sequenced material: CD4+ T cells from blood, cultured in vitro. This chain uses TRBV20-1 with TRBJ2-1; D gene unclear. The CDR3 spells CSARLINEQFF. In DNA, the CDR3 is TGCAGTGCTCGCCTGATTAATGAGCAGTTCTTC.